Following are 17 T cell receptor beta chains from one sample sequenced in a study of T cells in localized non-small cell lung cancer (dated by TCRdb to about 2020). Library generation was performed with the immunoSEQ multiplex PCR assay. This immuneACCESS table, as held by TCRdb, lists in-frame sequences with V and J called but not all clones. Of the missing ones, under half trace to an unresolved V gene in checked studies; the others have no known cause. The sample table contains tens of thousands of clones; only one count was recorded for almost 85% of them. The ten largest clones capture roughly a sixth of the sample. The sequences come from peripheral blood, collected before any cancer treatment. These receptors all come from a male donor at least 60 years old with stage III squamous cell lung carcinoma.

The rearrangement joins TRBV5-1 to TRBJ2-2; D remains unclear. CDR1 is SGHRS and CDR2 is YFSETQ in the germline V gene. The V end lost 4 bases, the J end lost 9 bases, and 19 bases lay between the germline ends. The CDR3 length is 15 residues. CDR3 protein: CASSPASDTSRELFF. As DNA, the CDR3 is TGCGCCAGCAGCCCCGCAAGCGATACCTCTCGGGAGCTGTTTTTT. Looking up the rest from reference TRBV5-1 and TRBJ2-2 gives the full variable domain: KAGVTQTPRYLIKTRGQQVTLSCSPISGHRSVSWYQQTPGQGLQFLFEYFSETQRNKGNFPGRFSGRQFSNSRSEMNVSTLELGDSALYLCASSPASDTSRELFFGEGSRLTVL.

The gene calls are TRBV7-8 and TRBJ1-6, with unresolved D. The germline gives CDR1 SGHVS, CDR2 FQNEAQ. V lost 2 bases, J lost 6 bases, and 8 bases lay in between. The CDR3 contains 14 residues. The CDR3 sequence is CASSLKLVNSPLHF. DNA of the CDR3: TGTGCCAGCAGCTTAAAACTTGTTAATTCACCCCTCCACTTT.

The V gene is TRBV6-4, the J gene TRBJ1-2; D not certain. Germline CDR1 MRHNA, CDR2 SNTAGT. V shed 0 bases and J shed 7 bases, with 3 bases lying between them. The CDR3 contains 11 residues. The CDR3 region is CASSDSGGYTF. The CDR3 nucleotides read TGTGCCAGCAGTGACTCGGGTGGCTACACCTTC.

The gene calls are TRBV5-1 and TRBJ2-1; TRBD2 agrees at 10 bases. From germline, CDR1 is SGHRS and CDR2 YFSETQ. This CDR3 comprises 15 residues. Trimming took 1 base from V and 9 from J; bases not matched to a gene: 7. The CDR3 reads CASSLRLAGAVEQFF. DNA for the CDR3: TGCGCCAGCAGCTTGAGGCTAGCGGGGGCGGTTGAGCAGTTCTTC.

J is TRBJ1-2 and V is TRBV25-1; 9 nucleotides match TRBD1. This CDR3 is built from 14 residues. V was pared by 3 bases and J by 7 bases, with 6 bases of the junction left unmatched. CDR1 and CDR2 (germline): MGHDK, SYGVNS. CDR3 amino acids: CASSDRQGGGGYTF. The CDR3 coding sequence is TGTGCCAGCAGTGATCGACAGGGGGGCGGTGGCTACACCTTC.

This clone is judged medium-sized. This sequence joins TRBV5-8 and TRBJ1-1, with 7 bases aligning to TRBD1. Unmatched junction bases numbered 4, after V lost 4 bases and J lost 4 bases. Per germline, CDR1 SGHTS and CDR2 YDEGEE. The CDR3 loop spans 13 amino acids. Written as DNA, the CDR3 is TGTGCCAGCAGCAGACAGGGTGGCACTGAAGCTTTCTTT. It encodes CASSRQGGTEAFF.

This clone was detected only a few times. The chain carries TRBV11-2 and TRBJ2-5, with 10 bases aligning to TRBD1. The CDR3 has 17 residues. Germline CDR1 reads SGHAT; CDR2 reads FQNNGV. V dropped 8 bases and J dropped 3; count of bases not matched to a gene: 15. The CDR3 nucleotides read TGTGCCAGCGCCCGGAGCAGCGGCGGGACAGGGGAAGAGACCCAGTACTTC. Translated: CASARSSGGTGEETQYF.

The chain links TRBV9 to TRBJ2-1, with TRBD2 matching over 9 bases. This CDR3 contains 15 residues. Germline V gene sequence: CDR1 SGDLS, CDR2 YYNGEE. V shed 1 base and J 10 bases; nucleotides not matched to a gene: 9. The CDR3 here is CASSVSLAGVQEQFF. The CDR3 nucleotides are TGTGCCAGCAGCGTATCTTTAGCGGGAGTTCAGGAGCAGTTCTTC.

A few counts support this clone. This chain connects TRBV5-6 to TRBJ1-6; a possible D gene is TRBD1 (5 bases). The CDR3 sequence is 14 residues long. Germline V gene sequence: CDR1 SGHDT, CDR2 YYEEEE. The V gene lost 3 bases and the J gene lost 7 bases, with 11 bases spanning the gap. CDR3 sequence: CASSWRDGNSPLHF. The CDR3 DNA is TGTGCCAGCAGCTGGAGGGACGGCAATTCACCCCTCCACTTT.

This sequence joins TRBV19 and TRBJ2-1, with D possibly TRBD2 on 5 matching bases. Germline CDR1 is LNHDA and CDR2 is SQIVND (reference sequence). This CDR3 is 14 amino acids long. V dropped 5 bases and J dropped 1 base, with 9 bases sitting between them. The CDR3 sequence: CASSLAGSYNEQFF. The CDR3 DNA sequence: TGTGCCAGTAGTCTGGCGGGTTCCTACAATGAGCAGTTCTTC.

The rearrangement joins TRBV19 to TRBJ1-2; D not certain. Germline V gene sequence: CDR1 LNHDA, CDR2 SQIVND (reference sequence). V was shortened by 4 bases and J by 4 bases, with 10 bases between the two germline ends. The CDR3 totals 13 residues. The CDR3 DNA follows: TGTGCCAGTAGTACAAACGGCTTCTATGGCTACACCTTC. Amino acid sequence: CASSTNGFYGYTF. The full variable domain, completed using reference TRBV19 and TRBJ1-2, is DGGITQSPKYLFRKEGQNVTLSCEQNLNHDAMYWYRQDPGQGLRLIYYSQIVNDFQKGDIAEGYSVSREKKESFPLTVTSAQKNPTAFYLCASSTNGFYGYTFGSGTRLTVV.

CDR3 DNA sequence: TGTGCCAGCAGTGAATTAGGTCAGGCGGCCGAAGAGACCCAGTACTTC. Encoded protein: CASSELGQAAEETQYF. This chain joins TRBV6-1 and TRBJ2-5; the D is unclear. CDR3 length: 16 amino acids. Trimming took 2 bases from V and 3 from J, leaving 16 bases between them. Germline CDR1 MNHNS, CDR2 SASEGT.

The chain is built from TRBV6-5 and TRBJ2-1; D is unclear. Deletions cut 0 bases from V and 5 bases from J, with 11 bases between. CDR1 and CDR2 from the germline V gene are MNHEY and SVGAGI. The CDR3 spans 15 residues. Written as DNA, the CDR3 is TGTGCCAGCAGTTACTCACGGACCTTAAACAATGAGCAGTTCTTC. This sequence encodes CASSYSRTLNNEQFF.

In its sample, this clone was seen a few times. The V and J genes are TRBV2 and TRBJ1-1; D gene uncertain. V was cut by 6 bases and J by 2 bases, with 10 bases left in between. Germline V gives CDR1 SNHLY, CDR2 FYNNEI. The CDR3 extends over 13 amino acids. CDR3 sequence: CASSVKTNTEAFF. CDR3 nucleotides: TGTGCCAGCAGCGTTAAGACTAACACTGAAGCTTTCTTT.

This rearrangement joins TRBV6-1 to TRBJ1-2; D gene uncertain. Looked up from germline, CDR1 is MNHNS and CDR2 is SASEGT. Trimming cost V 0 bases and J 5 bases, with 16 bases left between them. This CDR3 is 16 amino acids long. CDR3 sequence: CASSEAQTAGRYGYTF. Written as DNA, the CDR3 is TGTGCCAGCAGTGAAGCGCAGACCGCCGGAAGATATGGCTACACCTTC.

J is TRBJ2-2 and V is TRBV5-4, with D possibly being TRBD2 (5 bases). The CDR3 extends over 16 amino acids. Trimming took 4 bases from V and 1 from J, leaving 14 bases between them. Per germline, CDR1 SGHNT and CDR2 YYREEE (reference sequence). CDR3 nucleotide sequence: TGTGCCAGCAGCGGGGAGAAGGGCGTGAACACCGGGGAGCTGTTTTTT. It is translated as CASSGEKGVNTGELFF.

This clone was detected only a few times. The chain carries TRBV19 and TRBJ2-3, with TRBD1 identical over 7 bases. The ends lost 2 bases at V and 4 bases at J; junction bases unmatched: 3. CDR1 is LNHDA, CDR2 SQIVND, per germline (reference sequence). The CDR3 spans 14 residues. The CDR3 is CASSISQGADTQYF. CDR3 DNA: TGTGCCAGTAGTATATCCCAGGGGGCAGATACGCAGTATTTT. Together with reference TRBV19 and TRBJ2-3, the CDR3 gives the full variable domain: DGGITQSPKYLFRKEGQNVTLSCEQNLNHDAMYWYRQDPGQGLRLIYYSQIVNDFQKGDIAEGYSVSREKKESFPLTVTSAQKNPTAFYLCASSISQGADTQYFGPGTRLTVL.